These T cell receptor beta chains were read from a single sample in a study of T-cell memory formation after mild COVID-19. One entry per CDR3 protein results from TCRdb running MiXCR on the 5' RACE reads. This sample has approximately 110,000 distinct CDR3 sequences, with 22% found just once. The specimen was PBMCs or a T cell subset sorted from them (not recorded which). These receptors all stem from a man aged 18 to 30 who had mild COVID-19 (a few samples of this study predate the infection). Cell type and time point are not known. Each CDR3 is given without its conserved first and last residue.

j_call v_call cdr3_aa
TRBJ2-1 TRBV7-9 ASSLLGTGLAEQF
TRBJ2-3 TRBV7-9 ASSLPGTSGIYTQY
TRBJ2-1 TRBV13 ASSLETGTGEKQF
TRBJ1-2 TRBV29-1 SAVEQGAYGYT
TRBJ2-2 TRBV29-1 SVFRTGYTGELF
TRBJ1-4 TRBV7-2 ASSLASDELNEKLF
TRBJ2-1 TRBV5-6 ASSLTGNEQF
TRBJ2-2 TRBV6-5 ASSWRQENTGELF
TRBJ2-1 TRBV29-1 SAGLNNEQF
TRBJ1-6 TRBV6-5 ASRLRESYNSPLH
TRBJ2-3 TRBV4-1 ASRDTTSSTDTQY
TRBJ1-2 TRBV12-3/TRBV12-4 ASSFGTVDGYT
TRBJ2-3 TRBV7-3 ASSPGTASDTQY
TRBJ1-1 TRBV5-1 ASSLVRDREAF
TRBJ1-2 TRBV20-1 SARDPRQGGLYGYT
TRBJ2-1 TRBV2 ASSEGTGYNEQF
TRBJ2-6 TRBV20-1 SATIAGGPFDSGANVLT
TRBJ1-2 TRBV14 ASSRHTGPTYGYT
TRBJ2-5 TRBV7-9 ASSLQPSGNQETQY
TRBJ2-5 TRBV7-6 ASSHILAGLETQY
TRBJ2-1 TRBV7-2 ASSFPIMYEQF
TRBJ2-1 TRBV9 ASTTGGATNEQF
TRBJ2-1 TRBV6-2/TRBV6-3 ATKGAPGKYYNEQF
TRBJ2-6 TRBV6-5 ASSVGANVLT